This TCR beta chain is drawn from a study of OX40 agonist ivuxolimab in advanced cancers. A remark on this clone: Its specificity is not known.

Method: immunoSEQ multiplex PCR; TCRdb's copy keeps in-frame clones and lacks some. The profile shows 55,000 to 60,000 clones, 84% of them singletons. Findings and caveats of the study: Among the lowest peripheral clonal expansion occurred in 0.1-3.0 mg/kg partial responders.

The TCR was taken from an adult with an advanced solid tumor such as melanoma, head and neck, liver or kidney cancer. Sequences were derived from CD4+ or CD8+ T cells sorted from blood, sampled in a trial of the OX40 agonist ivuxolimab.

The CDR3 DNA follows: TGTGCCAGCAGCTTAGAGAGTGGGGACAGGGCCGGTCCGCAGTATTTT. Protein product: CASSLESGDRAGPQYF. The chain is built from TRBV7-8 and TRBJ2-3, with TRBD1 matching 9 bases. V dropped 1 base and J dropped 10; count of bases not matched to a gene: 12. Looked up from germline, CDR1 is SGHVS and CDR2 is FQNEAQ. The CDR3 extends over 16 amino acids.